Listed below are T cell receptor beta chains from one sample, sequenced in a study of blood T cells in healthy people across ages. TCRdb reanalysed the 5' RACE reads using MiXCR and keeps one entry per CDR3 protein. Of approximately 580,000 distinct CDR3 sequences listed, less than 25% are singletons. This sample was also put to use in a study of T cells of mothers and their children.

Input material: blood. The receptors originated from a boy between 10 and 17 years old in good health. CDR3s include the opening cysteine and the closing phenylalanine or tryptophan. The D gene is left open where the match is weak. Expanded clones get a size class; other rows say once, few or many, or leave the size out.

TRBJ2-3,14,TRBD2,TRBV5-1,-,CASSPGLAGDTQYF,TGCGCCAGCAGCCCAGGACTAGCGGGAGATACGCAGTATTTT
TRBJ2-5,13,TRBD2,TRBV13,few,CASSLRGLAEPHF,TGTGCCAGCAGCTTACGGGGACTAGCGGAGCCGCACTTC
TRBJ2-1,12,-,TRBV24-1,few,CATSVGTEEQFF,TGTGCCACCAGTGTCGGGACGGAAGAGCAGTTCTTC
TRBJ2-7,14,-,TRBV4-3,few,CASSQDRVGSEQYF,TGCGCCAGCAGCCAAGATCGGGTGGGGAGCGAGCAGTACTTC
TRBJ2-3,13,TRBD1,TRBV20-1,-,CSAMVAGGDTQYF,TGCAGTGCTATGGTGGCAGGGGGAGATACGCAGTATTTT
TRBJ1-6,14,-,TRBV20-1,few,CSTSGQRYNSPLHF,TGCAGTACTTCAGGACAGCGATATAATTCACCCCTCCACTTT
TRBJ2-7,16,-,TRBV21-1,-,CASSKGTGQGAYEQYF,TGTGCCAGCAGCAAAGGTACGGGACAGGGGGCCTACGAGCAGTACTTC
TRBJ2-1,17,TRBD2,TRBV19,few,CASSIVGTSGPYNEQFF,TGTGCCAGTAGTATAGTGGGGACTAGCGGGCCTTACAATGAGCAGTTCTTC
TRBJ1-1,13,-,TRBV4-3,many,CASSQGGNTEAFF,TGCGCCAGCAGCCAAGGGGGTAACACTGAAGCTTTCTTT
TRBJ1-5,15,-,TRBV2,-,CASSEEGVSNQPQHF,TGTGCCAGCAGTGAAGAGGGGGTAAGCAATCAGCCCCAGCATTTT
TRBJ2-2,20,TRBD2,TRBV29-1,-,CSVFLGSSDYAGGYTGELFF,TGCAGCGTTTTTCTGGGGAGCTCTGATTATGCGGGAGGCTACACCGGGGAGCTGTTTTTT
TRBJ2-3,12,-,TRBV7-9,-,CASSFSQDTQYF,TGTGCCAGCAGCTTTTCGCAAGATACGCAGTATTTT
TRBJ2-7,15,TRBD1,TRBV5-8,few,CASSSRQGSIYEQYF,TGTGCCAGCAGCTCCCGACAGGGGAGTATCTACGAGCAGTACTTC
TRBJ2-1,17,TRBD2,TRBV7-2,many,CASSLILSGGSYNEQFF,TGTGCCAGCAGCTTAATCCTCAGCGGGGGGTCCTACAATGAGCAGTTCTTC
TRBJ2-3,14,TRBD2,TRBV5-1,few,CASSIAGGTDTQYF,TGCGCCAGCAGCATAGCGGGGGGCACAGATACGCAGTATTTT
TRBJ1-1,14,-,TRBV7-3,few,CASSQDGGGPEAFF,TGTGCCAGCAGCCAGGACGGGGGGGGACCCGAAGCTTTCTTT
TRBJ1-2,12,TRBD1,TRBV7-9,-,CASSLALGQESF,TGTGCCAGCAGCTTAGCGCTGGGACAGGAAAGCTTC
TRBJ2-1,12,-,TRBV14,few,CASSHRAGLRFF,TGTGCCAGCAGCCATAGGGCGGGACTCCGGTTCTTC
TRBJ1-1,11,-,TRBV6-6,-,CAIGDVSEAFF,TGTGCCATCGGGGATGTCTCTGAAGCTTTCTTT
TRBJ2-1,19,-,TRBV7-3,few,CASSYTTGTATLVGNEQFF,TGTGCCAGCAGCTACACTACCGGGACCGCTACATTGGTGGGGAATGAGCAGTTCTTC
TRBJ2-5,16,TRBD2,TRBV6-5,-,CASSYPASGGAETQYF,TGTGCCAGCAGTTACCCCGCTAGCGGGGGGGCGGAGACCCAGTACTTC
TRBJ1-4,18,-,TRBV6-4,-,CASSALTGLRRTNEKLFF,TGTGCCAGCAGTGCCTTAACGGGACTCCGGAGGACTAATGAAAAACTGTTTTTT
TRBJ1-6,15,-,TRBV6-5,many,CASRREPGHNSPLHF,TGTGCCAGCAGGCGGGAGCCAGGCCATAATTCACCCCTCCACTTT
TRBJ1-5,16,-,TRBV27,-,CASSFIGARGNQPQHF,TGTGCCAGCAGTTTTATAGGGGCGAGGGGGAATCAGCCCCAGCATTTT
TRBJ2-2,16,-,TRBV28,-,CASRTQAAGDTAELFF,TGTGCCAGCAGAACTCAAGCGGCGGGGGACACCGCGGAGCTGTTTTTT
TRBJ2-5,16,TRBD1,TRBV9,-,CASSETGGSRIETQYF,TGTGCCAGCAGCGAGACAGGGGGCTCGAGAATTGAGACCCAGTACTTC
TRBJ2-5,17,TRBD2,TRBV14,-,CASSQPKGGRAQETQYF,TGTGCCAGCAGCCAGCCGAAGGGCGGGAGAGCCCAAGAGACCCAGTACTTC
TRBJ1-1,14,TRBD1,TRBV6-6,-,CASSGIGAQGESFF,TGTGCCAGCAGCGGGATAGGGGCCCAGGGGGAATCTTTCTTT
TRBJ1-6,17,-,TRBV5-5,few,CASSIGTQAQANSPLHF,TGTGCCAGCAGCATCGGGACACAGGCCCAGGCTAATTCACCCCTCCACTTT
TRBJ2-1,14,TRBD2,TRBV24-1,-,CATSRSGSINEQFF,TGTGCCACCAGCCGGAGCGGGAGTATAAATGAGCAGTTCTTC
TRBJ1-2,13,TRBD1,TRBV7-2,-,CASSSTGGLGYTF,TGTGCCAGCAGCTCTACAGGGGGCCTGGGCTACACCTTC
TRBJ2-3,19,TRBD2,TRBV20-1,few,CSAAESGVGSGGITYTQYF,TGCAGTGCCGCCGAATCCGGTGTAGGTAGCGGGGGCATAACTTATACGCAGTATTTT
TRBJ2-7,14,TRBD2,TRBV20-1,few,CSARGTSGSLEQYF,TGCAGTGCTAGAGGGACTAGCGGGAGTCTCGAGCAGTACTTC
TRBJ2-7,15,TRBD2,TRBV29-1,once,CSVYTREGGTYEQYF,TGCAGCGTTTATACCAGGGAGGGCGGAACCTACGAGCAGTACTTC
TRBJ1-1,12,-,TRBV20-1,few,CSAFDKNTEAFF,TGCAGTGCTTTCGACAAGAACACTGAAGCTTTCTTT
TRBJ1-2,14,TRBD1,TRBV6-5,-,CASSYLAGGFGYTF,TGTGCCAGCAGTTACTTGGCAGGGGGTTTCGGCTACACCTTC
TRBJ1-1,15,TRBD1,TRBV10-3,-,CAISEQGGYGTEAFF,TGTGCCATCAGTGAGCAGGGGGGCTATGGCACTGAAGCTTTCTTT
TRBJ2-5,15,TRBD2,TRBV3-1,many,CASSQEAGAQETQYF,TGTGCCAGCAGCCAAGAAGCGGGGGCGCAGGAGACCCAGTACTTC
TRBJ1-5,13,-,TRBV15,-,CATSRVRVQPQHF,TGTGCCACCAGCAGAGTGAGGGTTCAGCCCCAGCATTTT
TRBJ2-4,15,TRBD1,TRBV20-1,-,CSAARQGVAKNIQYF,TGCAGTGCGGCTCGACAGGGGGTGGCCAAAAACATTCAGTACTTC
TRBJ1-2,15,-,TRBV7-9,few,CASSPQAVGAGGYTF,TGTGCCAGCAGCCCACAGGCAGTAGGGGCGGGTGGCTACACCTTC
TRBJ2-5,18,TRBD2,TRBV6-6,few,CASSKYGLAINLEETQYF,TGTGCCAGCTCCAAGTATGGACTAGCGATCAACTTGGAAGAGACCCAGTACTTC
TRBJ2-1,16,TRBD2,TRBV28,-,CASSLGGLAEYGEQFF,TGTGCCAGCAGTTTAGGGGGACTAGCGGAATACGGTGAGCAGTTCTTC
TRBJ2-7,12,TRBD1,TRBV28,-,CASRQGYYEQYF,TGTGCCAGCCGACAGGGCTACTACGAGCAGTACTTC
TRBJ2-7,14,-,TRBV18,-,CASSPRQSSYEQYF,TGTGCCAGCTCACCTCGGCAGAGCTCCTACGAGCAGTACTTC
TRBJ1-2,13,-,TRBV5-6,-,CASSLTVNYGYTF,TGTGCCAGCAGCTTGACGGTTAACTATGGCTACACCTTC
TRBJ1-1,14,-,TRBV6-5,few,CASRPPEGSTEAFF,TGTGCCAGCAGACCCCCAGAGGGGAGCACTGAAGCTTTCTTT
TRBJ2-7,15,-,TRBV7-2,few,CASSLFAEIVGEQYF,TGTGCCAGCAGCTTATTTGCGGAAATAGTCGGCGAGCAGTACTTC
TRBJ2-4,15,-,TRBV12-3/TRBV12-4,many,CASSLAGLAKNIQYF,TGTGCCAGCAGTTTAGCAGGTCTAGCCAAAAACATTCAGTACTTC
TRBJ2-7,16,TRBD2,TRBV4-3,few,CASSPEGPGGTYEQYF,TGCGCCAGCAGCCCAGAGGGTCCGGGGGGAACCTACGAGCAGTACTTC
TRBJ1-2,13,-,TRBV7-9,-,CASSLDGEYGYTF,TGTGCCAGCAGCTTAGATGGGGAGTATGGCTACACCTTC
TRBJ2-3,14,TRBD2,TRBV20-1,few,CSALAGGRTDTQYF,TGCAGTGCCCTAGCGGGGGGTCGCACAGATACGCAGTATTTT
TRBJ2-4,14,TRBD1,TRBV20-1,-,CSARDGDSRNIQYF,TGCAGTGCTAGAGATGGGGACAGCAGAAACATTCAGTACTTC
TRBJ2-3,15,-,TRBV3-1,few,CASSQDRVDADTQYF,TGTGCCAGCAGCCAAGACAGGGTCGACGCAGATACGCAGTATTTT
TRBJ2-1,15,-,TRBV2,few,CASSEVRGSPRGQFF,TGTGCCAGCAGTGAAGTTCGCGGCAGCCCTAGGGGGCAGTTCTTC
TRBJ1-2,16,-,TRBV5-8,-,CASSPRAVTSLWGYTF,TGTGCCAGCAGCCCGAGGGCAGTCACCTCCCTATGGGGCTACACCTTC
TRBJ1-1,12,TRBD1,TRBV29-1,few,CSVWDRNTEAFF,TGCAGCGTATGGGACAGGAACACTGAAGCTTTCTTT